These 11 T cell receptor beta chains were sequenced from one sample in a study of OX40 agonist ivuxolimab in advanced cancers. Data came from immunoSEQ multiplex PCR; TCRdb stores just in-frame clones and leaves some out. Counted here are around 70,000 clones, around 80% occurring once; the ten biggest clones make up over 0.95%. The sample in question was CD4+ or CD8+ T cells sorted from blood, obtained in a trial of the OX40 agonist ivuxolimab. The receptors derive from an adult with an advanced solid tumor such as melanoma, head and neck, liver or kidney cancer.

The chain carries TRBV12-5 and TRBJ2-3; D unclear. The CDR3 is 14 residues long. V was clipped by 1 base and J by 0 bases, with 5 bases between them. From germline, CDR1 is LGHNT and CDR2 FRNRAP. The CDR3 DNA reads TGTGCTAGTGGTTTGGGACAAAGCACAGATACGCAGTATTTT. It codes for CASGLGQSTDTQYF.

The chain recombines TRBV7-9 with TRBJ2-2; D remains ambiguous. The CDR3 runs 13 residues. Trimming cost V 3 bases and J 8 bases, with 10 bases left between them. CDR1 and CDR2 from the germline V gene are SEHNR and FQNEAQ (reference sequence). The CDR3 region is CASSFRVLGELFF. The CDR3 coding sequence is TGTGCCAGCAGCTTCCGCGTGTTAGGGGAGCTGTTTTTT.

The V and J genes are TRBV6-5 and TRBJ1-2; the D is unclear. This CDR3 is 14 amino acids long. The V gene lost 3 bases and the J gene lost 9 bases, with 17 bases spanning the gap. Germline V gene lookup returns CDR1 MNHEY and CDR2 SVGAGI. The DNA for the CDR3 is TGTGCCAGCAGTTATGGAGACAATCGTCGAAGCTACACCTTC. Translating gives CASSYGDNRRSYTF.

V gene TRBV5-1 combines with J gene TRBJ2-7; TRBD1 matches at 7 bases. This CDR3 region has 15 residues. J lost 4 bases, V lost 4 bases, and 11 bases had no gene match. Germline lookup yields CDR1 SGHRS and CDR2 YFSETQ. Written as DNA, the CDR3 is TGCGCCAGCAGCCCGGCCGGGACAGCCACATACGAGCAGTACTTC. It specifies CASSPAGTATYEQYF.

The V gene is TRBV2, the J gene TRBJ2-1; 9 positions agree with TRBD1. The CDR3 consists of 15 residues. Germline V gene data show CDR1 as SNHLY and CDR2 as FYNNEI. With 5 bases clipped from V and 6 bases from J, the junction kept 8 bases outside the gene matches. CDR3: CASSPQGAQINEQFF. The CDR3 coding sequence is TGTGCCAGCAGTCCACAGGGGGCGCAGATCAATGAGCAGTTCTTC.

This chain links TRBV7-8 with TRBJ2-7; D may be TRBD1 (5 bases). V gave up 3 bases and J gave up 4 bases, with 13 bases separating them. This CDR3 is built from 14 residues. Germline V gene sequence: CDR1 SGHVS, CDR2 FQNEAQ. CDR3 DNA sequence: TGTGCCAGCAGCTTCTCGCAGGGATCGTACGAGCAGTACTTC. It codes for CASSFSQGSYEQYF.

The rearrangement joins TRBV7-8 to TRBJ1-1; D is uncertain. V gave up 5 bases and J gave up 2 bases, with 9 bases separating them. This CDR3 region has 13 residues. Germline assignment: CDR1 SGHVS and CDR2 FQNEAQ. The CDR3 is CASSPMVNTEAFF. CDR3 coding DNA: TGTGCCAGCAGCCCCATGGTCAACACTGAAGCTTTCTTT.

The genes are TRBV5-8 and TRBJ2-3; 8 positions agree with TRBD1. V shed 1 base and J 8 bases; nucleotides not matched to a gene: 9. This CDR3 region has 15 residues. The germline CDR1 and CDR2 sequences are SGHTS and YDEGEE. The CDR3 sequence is CASSLPGGSWGTQYF. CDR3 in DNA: TGTGCCAGCAGCTTGCCAGGGGGCTCTTGGGGTACGCAGTATTTT.

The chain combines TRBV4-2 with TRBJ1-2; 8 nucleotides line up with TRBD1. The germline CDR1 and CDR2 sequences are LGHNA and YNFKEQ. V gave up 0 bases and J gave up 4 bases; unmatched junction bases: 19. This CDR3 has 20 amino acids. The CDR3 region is CASSQEGARTGTLRRYGYTF. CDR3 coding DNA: TGTGCCAGCAGCCAAGAAGGGGCCCGGACAGGGACCCTAAGACGCTATGGCTACACCTTC.

The CDR3 loop is CASSLVGLVSNQPQHF. The DNA for the CDR3 is TGTGCCAGCAGCTTAGTGGGTTTGGTTAGCAATCAGCCCCAGCATTTT. The V gene is TRBV7-8, the J gene TRBJ1-5, with unresolved D. With 1 base removed from V and 0 bases from J, the gap between germline ends came to 10 bases. Germline V gives CDR1 SGHVS, CDR2 FQNEAQ. The CDR3 is made up of 16 amino acids.

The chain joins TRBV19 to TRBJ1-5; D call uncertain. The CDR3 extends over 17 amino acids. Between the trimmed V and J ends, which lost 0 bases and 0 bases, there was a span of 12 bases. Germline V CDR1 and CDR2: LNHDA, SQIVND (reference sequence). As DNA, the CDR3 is TGTGCCAGTAGTATAGACGGTAGCCTTTATAGCAATCAGCCCCAGCATTTT. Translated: CASSIDGSLYSNQPQHF. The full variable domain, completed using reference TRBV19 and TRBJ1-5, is DGGITQSPKYLFRKEGQNVTLSCEQNLNHDAMYWYRQDPGQGLRLIYYSQIVNDFQKGDIAEGYSVSREKKESFPLTVTSAQKNPTAFYLCASSIDGSLYSNQPQHFGDGTRLSIL.